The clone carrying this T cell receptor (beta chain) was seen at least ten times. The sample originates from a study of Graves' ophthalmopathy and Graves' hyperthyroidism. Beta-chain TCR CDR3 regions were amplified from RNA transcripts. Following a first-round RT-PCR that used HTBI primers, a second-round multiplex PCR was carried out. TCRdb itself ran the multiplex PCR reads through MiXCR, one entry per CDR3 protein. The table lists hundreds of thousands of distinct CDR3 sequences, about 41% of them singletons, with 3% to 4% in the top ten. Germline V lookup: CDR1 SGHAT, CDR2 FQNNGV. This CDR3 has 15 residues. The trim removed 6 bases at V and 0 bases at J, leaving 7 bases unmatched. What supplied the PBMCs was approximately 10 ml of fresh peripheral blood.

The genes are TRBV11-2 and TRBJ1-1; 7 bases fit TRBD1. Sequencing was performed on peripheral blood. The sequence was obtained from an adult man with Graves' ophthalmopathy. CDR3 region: CASSTGTEMNTEAFF. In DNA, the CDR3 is TGTGCCAGCAGTACCGGGACAGAGATGAACACTGAAGCTTTCTTT.